Sequencing of this T cell receptor (beta chain) was carried out in a study of human T cells and chemical hapten exposure. Background on the study: Patients had diphenylcyclopropenone applied to the scalp weekly throughout the approximately 22-week study.

The sample holds many counts of this clonotype. TCRdb reprocessed the RACE reads with MiXCR, giving one entry per CDR3 protein. The sample has under 200,000 distinct CDR3 sequences, about a quarter seen once. Sample time point: patch test 3, about 24 weeks after DPC sensitization. Sample treatment: therapeutic diphenylcyclopropenone sensitization with weekly scalp DPC. The sequence derives from a woman between 18 and 30 years old with alopecia areata. Some clones in this sample may be carry-over from other donors' samples. This specimen consisted of whole blood, obtained in connection with sensitization to the hapten diphenylcyclopropenone (DPC).

The CDR3 spells CASSLAGPGGTQYF. In DNA form, the CDR3 reads TGTGCCAGCAGCTTAGCGGGCCCGGGAGGGACCCAGTACTTC. This chain connects TRBV7-6 to TRBJ2-5; 7 nucleotides line up with TRBD2. CDR1 is SGHVS and CDR2 is FNYEAQ in the germline V gene. CDR3 length equals 14 residues. After removal of 0 bases from V and 7 bases from J, the junction contained 5 bases not matched to a gene.